Below are 20 T cell receptor beta chains sequenced from a single sample in a study of early T cells in non-severe SARS-CoV-2 infection. A single record per CDR3 protein comes from TCRdb applying MiXCR to the 5' RACE reads. The table has tens of thousands of distinct CDR3 sequences, about 3.9% seen once. The specimen was whole blood. These receptor sequences come from an adult who was a healthcare worker with PCR-confirmed SARS-CoV-2 infection or an uninfected control (not recorded which).

Ten or more counts support this clonotype. As DNA, the CDR3 is TGTGCCAGCAGTTTTGACCCCGCGTACCAAGAGACCCAGTACTTC. Translating it yields CASSFDPAYQETQYF. The gene calls are TRBV12-3 or TRBV12-4 and TRBJ2-5, with D hard to call. V was shortened by 3 bases and J by 0 bases, with 11 bases between the two germline ends. This CDR3 is built from 15 residues.

At least ten counts were recorded for this clonotype. The chain employs TRBV20-1 and TRBJ1-5, with TRBD1 matching over 7 bases. The J segment lost 5 bases and the V segment lost 3 bases, leaving 7 bases of the junction unmatched. CDR3 length: 14 residues. Per the germline V gene, CDR1 is DFQATT and CDR2 is SNEGSKA (reference sequence). The CDR3 reads CSARHTGVDQPQHF. The CDR3 bases are TGCAGTGCTAGGCATACAGGGGTGGATCAGCCCCAGCATTTT.

This clonotype came up many times. The rearrangement links TRBV11-2 to TRBJ2-5; TRBD1 is a possible D gene (6 bases). CDR1 and CDR2 from the germline V gene are SGHAT and FQNNGV. The V end was cut by 0 bases, the J end by 2 bases, with 10 bases between. The CDR3 runs 15 residues. The CDR3 region is CASSLDWTEQETQYF. DNA of the CDR3: TGTGCCAGCAGCTTAGATTGGACAGAACAAGAGACCCAGTACTTC.

In this sample, this clonotype turned up a few times. The chain has TRBV7-9 and TRBJ1-1; 9 bases match TRBD1. The ends lost 3 bases at V and 2 bases at J; junction bases unmatched: 7. The CDR3 sequence is 16 residues long. CDR1 is SEHNR, CDR2 FQNEAQ, per germline (reference sequence). The CDR3 nucleotides read TGTGCCAGCAGCTTCGCAAGGGACAGGGTCAACACTGAAGCTTTCTTT. It codes for CASSFARDRVNTEAFF.

This clonotype has ten or more counts. The V gene is TRBV5-1, the J gene TRBJ2-7; D possibly corresponds to TRBD2 (5 bases). V was trimmed by 0 bases and J by 3 bases, leaving 10 bases between them. The CDR3 is made up of 14 amino acids. Germline CDR1 is SGHRS and CDR2 is YFSETQ. DNA of the CDR3: TGCGCCAGCAGCTTGGAGAGTGGAGGCTACGAGCAGTACTTC. Translating it yields CASSLESGGYEQYF.

The CDR3 nucleotides are TGTGCCAGCAGTTTATCGTTACCAGCAAGTTCCGAGCAGTACTTC. It translates to CASSLSLPASSEQYF. This chain links TRBV12-3 or TRBV12-4 with TRBJ2-7; D unresolved. The CDR3 has 15 residues. The germline V and J ends were trimmed by 2 bases and 6 bases, with 17 bases remaining between them.

At least ten counts were recorded for this clonotype. The V call is TRBV29-1, the J call TRBJ2-3; the D gene is possibly TRBD2 (5 bases). The CDR3 is 14 residues long. V was clipped by 6 bases and J by 1 base, with 14 bases between them. Germline V gives CDR1 SQVTM, CDR2 ANQGSEA. In DNA form, the CDR3 reads TGCAGCGTAGAGCGGCCTTTAGGCACAGATACGCAGTATTTT. It encodes CSVERPLGTDTQYF.

This clonotype has at least ten counts. The chain uses TRBV5-4 and TRBJ2-7; no clear D gene. Germline V gives CDR1 SGHNT, CDR2 YYREEE (reference sequence). V lost 0 bases and J lost 3, with 7 bases in between. CDR3 size: 13 residues. CDR3 sequence (DNA): TGTGCCAGCAGCTTGGTCCCTAGCTACGAGCAGTACTTC. This sequence encodes CASSLVPSYEQYF.

There are many counts of this clonotype. The rearrangement uses TRBV5-1 and TRBJ2-3, with 7 bases matching TRBD1. The CDR3 is 16 amino acids. With V trimmed by 0 bases and J by 7 bases, 11 bases remained unmatched. The germline gives CDR1 SGHRS, CDR2 YFSETQ. DNA for the CDR3: TGCGCCAGCAGCTTGGTGACAGGGTCATCTCAAAATACGCAGTATTTT. Translating gives CASSLVTGSSQNTQYF.

This clonotype was found many times. This rearrangement joins TRBV2 to TRBJ2-1; perhaps TRBD1 as D (5 bases). In germline, CDR1 is SNHLY, CDR2 FYNNEI. V was clipped by 8 bases and J by 6 bases, with 14 bases between them. The CDR3 consists of 13 residues. CDR3 in DNA: TGTGCCAGCTACCGGACACTTATCAATGAGCAGTTCTTC. This sequence encodes CASYRTLINEQFF.

The rearrangement links TRBV2 to TRBJ2-7, with D perhaps TRBD1 (6 bases). Germline loops: CDR1 SNHLY, CDR2 FYNNEI. Trimming stripped 8 bases from V and 6 bases from J, with 20 bases between. This CDR3 has 14 residues. The CDR3 spells CASGLRGFVGEQYF. The CDR3 region has the DNA TGTGCCAGCGGCCTCAGGGGTTTTGTTGGCGAGCAGTACTTC.

The chain uses TRBV19 and TRBJ2-5; D is perhaps TRBD2 (6 bases). The germline gives CDR1 LNHDA, CDR2 SQIVND (reference sequence). Trimming removed 6 bases at V and 3 bases at J, with 8 bases between. The CDR3 loop spans 12 amino acids. The CDR3 DNA sequence: TGTGCCAGTAGGCGGGGCAAAGAGACCCAGTACTTC. This sequence encodes CASRRGKETQYF.

This clonotype was recorded many times. The rearrangement joins TRBV6-6 to TRBJ2-7; D might be TRBD1 (6 bases). The CDR3 covers 13 residues. Germline V gene sequence: CDR1 MNHNY, CDR2 SVGAGI (reference sequence). Trimming pared 5 bases from V and 3 bases from J, leaving 11 bases between. The DNA for the CDR3 is TGTGCCAGCAGTCCCGGGACACTCTACGAGCAGTACTTC. It is translated as CASSPGTLYEQYF.

This clonotype was seen many times. The rearrangement uses TRBV11-2 and TRBJ1-2; weak D call: TRBD1 (5 bases). Germline V lookup: CDR1 SGHAT, CDR2 FQNNGV. This CDR3 spans 12 amino acids. The V gene lost 5 bases and the J gene lost 7 bases, with 11 bases spanning the gap. CDR3 sequence: CASSRWGLGYTF. CDR3 DNA sequence: TGTGCCAGCAGCCGCTGGGGCCTTGGCTACACCTTC.

A note on this clonotype: This may come from a read error, since a much larger clone is one base off. The V and J genes are TRBV20-1 and TRBJ1-2; a weak D match, TRBD1 (6 bases). This CDR3 region has 13 residues. V shed 5 bases and J shed 10 bases, with 20 bases lying between them. The germline V gene has CDR1 DFQATT and CDR2 SNEGSKA (reference sequence). The CDR3: CSAYTTGTTTYTF. The CDR3 nucleotides read TGCAGTGCTTATACTACAGGGACAACAACCTACACCTTC.

This clonotype was counted ten times or more. The chain carries TRBV5-1 and TRBJ1-2; D may be TRBD1 (5 bases). The length of the CDR3 is 14 residues. Trimming stripped 4 bases from V and 4 bases from J, with 14 bases between. Looked up from germline, CDR1 is SGHRS and CDR2 is YFSETQ. The DNA of the CDR3 is TGCGCCAGCAGCACGCGGGGCGCGCTCTATGGCTACACCTTC. It encodes CASSTRGALYGYTF.

This clonotype was picked up a small number of times. CDR3 coding DNA: TGCGCCAGCAGCTTGGAGGGGGACAGGGTCAACAATGAGCAGTTCTTC. It is translated as CASSLEGDRVNNEQFF. The chain carries TRBV5-1 and TRBJ2-1; 9 nucleotides line up with TRBD1. Germline CDR1 SGHRS, CDR2 YFSETQ. This CDR3 region has 16 residues. V lost 0 bases, J lost 5 bases, and 6 bases stayed unmatched. The variable domain in full, with the rest retrieved from reference TRBV5-1 and TRBJ2-1, is KAGVTQTPRYLIKTRGQQVTLSCSPISGHRSVSWYQQTPGQGLQFLFEYFSETQRNKGNFPGRFSGRQFSNSRSEMNVSTLELGDSALYLCASSLEGDRVNNEQFFGPGTRLTVL.

At least ten counts were recorded for this clonotype. This chain joins TRBV7-2 and TRBJ2-5; D possibly corresponds to TRBD1 (5 bases). Looked up from germline, CDR1 is SGHTA and CDR2 is FQGNSA. The CDR3 contains 15 residues. The V end lost 5 bases, the J end lost 1 base, and 14 bases lay between the germline ends. This CDR3 reads CASSQGVGFQETQYF. Written as DNA, the CDR3 is TGTGCCAGCAGCCAGGGTGTAGGGTTCCAAGAGACCCAGTACTTC.

This chain links TRBV6-2 or TRBV6-3 with TRBJ1-5; the match to TRBD1 covers 7 bases. The CDR3 extends over 14 amino acids. V lost 6 bases to trimming and J lost 6 bases; unmatched junction nucleotides: 8. CDR1 MNHEY and CDR2 SVGEGT come from the germline V gene. Written as DNA, the CDR3 is TGTGCCAGCAGAGTCACAGGGGATGCTCAGCCCCAGCATTTT. Amino acid sequence: CASRVTGDAQPQHF.

This clonotype showed up many times. CDR3 residues: CASSPGNLRGGSYEQYF. The CDR3 bases are TGTGCCAGCTCACCAGGAAATCTGCGGGGGGGCTCCTACGAGCAGTACTTC. This chain connects TRBV18 to TRBJ2-7; 9 bases match TRBD2. Germline CDR1 reads KGHSH; CDR2 reads LQKENI. The CDR3 totals 17 residues. V lost 2 bases to trimming and J lost 0 bases; unmatched junction nucleotides: 8.